Below, 20 T cell receptor beta chains from the same sample are listed, as sequenced in a study of CD8+ T cells in alopecia areata. Extraction of RNA preceded its reverse transcription into cDNA, which served as the sequencing template. Some clones are missing from TCRdb's copy, which holds only in-frame ones; the method was immunoSEQ multiplex PCR. Of some 180,000 clones in the sample, roughly three fifths were seen once. Sequenced: CD8+ T cells sorted from blood. These receptors were taken from a human donor in good health.

V usage is TRBV7-6 and J usage is TRBJ2-7, with 10 bases fitting TRBD1. The CDR3 contains 15 residues. Germline trimming cut 5 bases from V and 8 bases from J; bases unmatched to any gene: 12. Looked up from germline, CDR1 is SGHVS and CDR2 is FNYEAQ. CDR3 nucleotides: TGTGCCAGCAGCCTTCCGGGACAGGGGATGTATAAGCAGTACTTC. Encoded protein: CASSLPGQGMYKQYF.

This clone was observed a few times. V and J are TRBV7-2 and TRBJ1-2; 7 bases are a match to TRBD1. Germline V gene lookup returns CDR1 SGHTA and CDR2 FQGNSA. The CDR3 covers 15 residues. The V and J ends lost 5 bases and 7 bases, in that order; junction bases with no gene match: 13. This CDR3 is CASSPGDKGAFGYTF. CDR3 coding DNA: TGTGCCAGCAGCCCCGGGGACAAGGGGGCTTTTGGCTACACCTTC.

This chain joins TRBV2 and TRBJ1-3, with TRBD1 identical over 7 bases. CDR1 is SNHLY and CDR2 is FYNNEI in the germline V gene. The CDR3 runs 19 residues. V gave up 0 bases and J gave up 4 bases; unmatched junction bases: 15. CDR3 residues: CASSEAAQDRATRGNTIYF. The DNA of the CDR3 is TGTGCCAGCAGTGAAGCGGCCCAAGACAGGGCAACAAGGGGAAACACCATATATTTT.

The V and J genes are TRBV4-1 and TRBJ2-7; maybe TRBD2 (6 bases). Germline V gene sequence: CDR1 MGHRA, CDR2 YSYEKL. CDR3 length: 13 amino acids. Trimming stripped 4 bases from V and 6 bases from J, with 13 bases between. The CDR3 region has the DNA TGCGCCAGCAGCCGGGCGCTGGGGGGCGAGCAGTACTTC. It yields the protein CASSRALGGEQYF.

A few counts support this clone. The gene calls are TRBV10-2 and TRBJ1-1; no clear D gene. CDR1 WSHSY and CDR2 SAAADI come from the germline V gene. CDR3 length: 14 amino acids. V lost 0 bases, J lost 2 bases, and 7 bases lay in between. In DNA form, the CDR3 reads TGCGCCAGCAGTGAGTCGTCATTCAACACTGAAGCTTTCTTT. It is translated as CASSESSFNTEAFF.

The chain is built from TRBV29-1 and TRBJ1-1; the D is unclear. Trimming took off 5 bases at V and 1 base at J, with 11 bases between the two ends. The germline CDR1 and CDR2 sequences are SQVTM and ANQGSEA. CDR3 size: 13 residues. CDR3 sequence reads: CSVSPAPNTEAFF. CDR3 coding DNA: TGCAGCGTTTCCCCAGCCCCGAACACTGAAGCTTTCTTT.

This chain links TRBV7-9 with TRBJ2-5; D is tentatively TRBD1 or TRBD2 (5 bases each). The CDR3 is made up of 13 amino acids. In germline, CDR1 is SEHNR, CDR2 FQNEAQ (reference sequence). V lost 1 base to trimming and J lost 5 bases, with 8 bases between them. The CDR3 loop reads CASSLVGPETQYF. The CDR3 nucleotides read TGTGCCAGCAGCTTAGTGGGACCTGAGACCCAGTACTTC.

V is TRBV29-1 and J is TRBJ1-1; TRBD1 matches at 9 bases. The CDR3 is made up of 14 amino acids. Germline CDR1 reads SQVTM; CDR2 reads ANQGSEA. The CDR3, as DNA: TGCGTAGACTCTCCGACAGGGGGAATTGCTGAAGCTTTCTTT. This sequence encodes CVDSPTGGIAEAFF.

The rearrangement links TRBV29-1 to TRBJ2-3; TRBD1 might be the D (7 bases). Trimming stripped 6 bases from V and 4 bases from J, with 17 bases between. The CDR3 has 14 residues. Germline assignment: CDR1 SQVTM and CDR2 ANQGSEA. The CDR3 DNA reads as TGCAGCGTCACCGGCGGGACAGTTTCAGATACGCAGTATTTT. Its protein product is CSVTGGTVSDTQYF.

This chain connects TRBV4-1 to TRBJ2-1; the D is unclear. The CDR3 extends over 13 amino acids. Germline V gives CDR1 MGHRA, CDR2 YSYEKL. Trimming shortened V by 0 bases and J by 10 bases, and 10 bases separated the two germline ends. In DNA form, the CDR3 reads TGCGCCAGCAGCCAAGAGTCTGTAGACGAGCAGTTCTTC. This translates into CASSQESVDEQFF.

This clone was recorded once. The rearrangement links TRBV27 to TRBJ2-7; unclear D gene. The germline CDR1 and CDR2 sequences are MNHEY and SMNVEV (reference sequence). This CDR3 has 13 residues. The germline V and J ends were trimmed by 2 bases and 3 bases, with 8 bases remaining between them. This CDR3 reads CASSLNLGYEQYF. The CDR3 region has the DNA TGTGCCAGCAGTTTAAATCTGGGCTACGAGCAGTACTTC.

This clone was counted between two and nine times. The V and J genes are TRBV25-1 and TRBJ2-7; D call uncertain. Trimming left V 4 bases short and J 2 bases short, with 9 bases between. Germline values: CDR1 MGHDK, CDR2 SYGVNS. The CDR3 is 13 residues long. CDR3 coding DNA: TGTGCCAGCAGTGGGTATAACACCTACGAGCAGTACTTC. Its protein is CASSGYNTYEQYF.

The chain employs TRBV12-5 and TRBJ1-3; D call uncertain. The CDR3 runs to 14 residues. V lost 5 bases and J lost 0, with 8 bases in between. The germline CDR1 and CDR2 sequences are LGHNT and FRNRAP. CDR3 nucleotides: TGTGCTAGTGGTGACTTCAGCTCTGGAAACACCATATATTTT. Protein: CASGDFSSGNTIYF. The complete variable domain, with remaining parts taken from reference TRBV12-5 and TRBJ1-3, reads DARVTQTPRHKVTEMGQEVTMRCQPILGHNTVFWYRQTMMQGLELLAYFRNRAPLDDSGMPKDRFSAEMPDATLATLKIQPSEPRDSAVYFCASGDFSSGNTIYFGEGSWLTVV.

The rearrangement joins TRBV7-8 to TRBJ1-2; 9 bases line up with TRBD1. Germline CDR1 is SGHVS and CDR2 is FQNEAQ. Trimming cost V 5 bases and J 3 bases; bases outside gene matches: 13. The length of the CDR3 is 17 residues. The CDR3 DNA is TGTGCCAGCAGCCCATGGAATCCGGGACAGGGCTACTATGGCTACACCTTC. As protein: CASSPWNPGQGYYGYTF.

Turning to this clone: Additional DNA sequences in this sample encode the identical CDR3. This rearrangement joins TRBV19 to TRBJ1-1; D not certain. Per germline, CDR1 LNHDA and CDR2 SQIVND (reference sequence). Deletions cut 3 bases from V and 1 base from J, with 6 bases between. The CDR3 consists of 13 residues. The CDR3 is CASSIGGNTEAFF. CDR3 sequence (DNA): TGTGCCAGTAGTATCGGCGGGAACACTGAAGCTTTCTTT. Based on the CDR3 plus reference TRBV19 and TRBJ1-1, the full variable domain is DGGITQSPKYLFRKEGQNVTLSCEQNLNHDAMYWYRQDPGQGLRLIYYSQIVNDFQKGDIAEGYSVSREKKESFPLTVTSAQKNPTAFYLCASSIGGNTEAFFGQGTRLTVV.

The CDR3 bases are TGCGCCAGCAGCCAAGAGGGCCGAGGGGGTTATGGCTACACCTTC. Translation: CASSQEGRGGYGYTF. The rearrangement joins TRBV4-1 to TRBJ1-2, with TRBD1 as a possible D gene (6 bases). V lost 0 bases to trimming and J lost 5 bases, with 13 bases between them. The germline gives CDR1 MGHRA, CDR2 YSYEKL. The CDR3 totals 15 residues.

The chain recombines TRBV7-9 with TRBJ1-2; a weak D match, TRBD1 (5 bases). CDR3 length equals 18 residues. V gave up 5 bases and J gave up 0 bases, with 22 bases separating them. The germline V gene has CDR1 SEHNR and CDR2 FQNEAQ (reference sequence). The CDR3 sequence: CASSDQGAGRLANYGYTF. In nucleotides, the CDR3 is TGTGCCAGCAGCGACCAAGGGGCAGGGAGGCTAGCTAACTATGGCTACACCTTC.

The chain recombines TRBV5-1 with TRBJ2-3; D is perhaps TRBD2 (6 bases). Germline-derived CDR1 and CDR2 are SGHRS and YFSETQ. The CDR3 spans 15 residues. With 4 bases removed from V and 6 bases from J, the gap between germline ends came to 18 bases. DNA for the CDR3: TGCGCCAGCAGCAAAGGGACTGCCAGCAGGGATACGCAGTATTTT. Protein sequence: CASSKGTASRDTQYF.

Only a few counts were recorded for this clone. The chain has TRBV5-1 and TRBJ1-1; no clear D. This CDR3 has 13 amino acids. Between the trimmed V and J ends, which lost 0 bases and 7 bases, there was a span of 10 bases. The germline V gene encodes CDR1 SGHRS and CDR2 YFSETQ. Written as DNA, the CDR3 is TGCGCCAGCAGCTTGGAACACCGCGATGAAGCTTTCTTT. Its translation: CASSLEHRDEAFF.

The rearrangement links TRBV25-1 to TRBJ1-4; D is unresolved. V was shortened by 8 bases and J by 8 bases, with 15 bases between the two germline ends. The CDR3 is 13 residues long. CDR1 MGHDK and CDR2 SYGVNS come from the germline V gene. CDR3 nucleotides: TGTGCCAGCCTCGGGGTGACAAAAGAAAAACTGTTTTTT. This encodes CASLGVTKEKLFF.